The 5 T cell receptor beta chains given below trace back to one sample, sequenced in a study of Ad26.COV2.S vaccination and SARS-CoV-2 variants. The assay was immunoSEQ multiplex PCR, and TCRdb's table has in-frame clones only and misses some. Of about 680,000 clones listed, 80% to 90% are singletons. The treatment: some 20 received Ad26.COV2.S at low or high dose, single or two shots; about 5 received placebo; per-sample allocation not given. Day 63 after the first injection of vaccine or placebo was the sampling time. Sequences were derived from peripheral blood, sampled in a trial of Ad26.COV2.S vaccine versus placebo. The receptors come from a person between 18 and 65 years old who received the Ad26.COV2.S COVID-19 vaccine or a placebo.

The chain has TRBV5-1 and TRBJ2-7; D call uncertain. This CDR3 is built from 11 residues. Germline V gives CDR1 SGHRS, CDR2 YFSETQ. Trimming stripped 2 bases from V and 5 bases from J, with 5 bases between. The CDR3 DNA sequence: TGCGCCAGCAGCTTCAAGGACGAGCAGTACTTC. This gives the protein CASSFKDEQYF.

V and J are TRBV12-3 or TRBV12-4 and TRBJ2-2, with D perhaps matching TRBD1 or TRBD2 (6 bases each). V was cut by 7 bases and J by 6 bases, with 12 bases left in between. This CDR3 contains 13 residues. The CDR3 spells CASTDRGAGELFF. The CDR3 region has the DNA TGTGCCAGCACGGATAGGGGGGCCGGGGAGCTGTTTTTT.

In its sample, this clone was seen a few times. The DNA of the CDR3 is TGTGCCAGCAGCCATGGGGACAGGGCTATCCTCGAGTACTTC. This sequence encodes CASSHGDRAILEYF. This sequence joins TRBV5-8 and TRBJ2-7, with 9 bases aligning to TRBD1. In germline, CDR1 is SGHTS, CDR2 YDEGEE. This CDR3 contains 14 residues. Trimming removed 4 bases from V and 11 bases from J; junction bases left unmatched: 13.

This clone was seen a handful of times. The chain employs TRBV5-1 and TRBJ1-1; possible D gene TRBD1, 6 bases. Trimming removed 6 bases at V and 4 bases at J, with 13 bases between. From germline, CDR1 is SGHRS and CDR2 YFSETQ. This CDR3 contains 13 residues. The DNA for the CDR3 is TGCGCCAGCACCTCACAGGGAGTCACTGAAGCTTTCTTT. Amino acid sequence: CASTSQGVTEAFF.

The chain has TRBV24-1 and TRBJ2-3; 8 bases are a match to TRBD2. The germline V gene has CDR1 KGHDR and CDR2 SFDVKD. This CDR3 contains 16 residues. J lost 4 bases, V lost 4 bases, and 9 bases had no gene match. CDR3 residues: CATSDRVAGWADTQYF. In DNA, the CDR3 is TGTGCCACCAGTGACCGAGTAGCGGGATGGGCAGATACGCAGTATTTT.